These 2 T cell receptor beta chains share one sample of origin, sequenced in a study of T cell responses to AZD1222 COVID-19 vaccine. Profiling relied on immunoSEQ multiplex PCR, and the TCRdb table lists in-frame clones only, not all of them. The sample lists 120,000 or so clones, about 90% occurring once. This material consisted of peripheral blood, taken on day 0 of AZD1222 vaccination. The receptors come from an adult in good health.

This clone was recorded a few times. The chain combines TRBV7-2 with TRBJ1-6, with 10 positions matching TRBD1. The CDR3 runs to 16 residues. Germline loops: CDR1 SGHTA, CDR2 FQGNSA. V lost 3 bases to trimming and J lost 10 bases; unmatched junction nucleotides: 9. In DNA, the CDR3 is TGTGCCAGCAGCTTGGCCGGGACAGGGGAACGGTCACCCCTCCACTTT. This gives the protein CASSLAGTGERSPLHF.

J is TRBJ1-1 and V is TRBV6-5, with 7 bases aligning to TRBD1. After removal of 0 bases from V and 10 bases from J, the junction contained 5 bases not matched to a gene. Germline V gene lookup returns CDR1 MNHEY and CDR2 SVGAGI. The CDR3 extends over 13 amino acids. The DNA of the CDR3 is TGTGCCAGCAGTTACTCGAGGGGGCTCGGAGCTTTCTTT. Amino acids: CASSYSRGLGAFF.